This paragraph covers one T cell receptor beta chain sequence. This record comes from a study of T cells expressing NK-cell markers. Germline CDR1 reads SQVTM; CDR2 reads ANQGSEA. CDR3 length: 12 residues. From the 5' RACE reads, TCRdb lists one entry per CDR3 protein and no DNA. Here the sample table reports about 390,000 distinct CDR3 sequences. The sample taken for sequencing was blood T cells: a sorted CD56 or NKG2C T cell subset, CD4+ or CD8+ T cells, or bulk PBMC T cells (not recorded which). The rearrangement joins TRBV29-1 to TRBJ2-2. This sequence originates from a woman aged 45 to 65 in good health. CDR3 amino acids: CSVEEETGELFF.